The 21 T cell receptor beta chains presented below share a single source sample, sequenced in a study of blood T cells in healthy people across ages. A second PCR, run for roughly 7 to 12 cycles, used a sample-barcoded 5' primer plus a J-beta primer mix. Each CDR3 protein is one row after TCRdb ran MiXCR on the 5' RACE reads. Here the sample spans 760,000 or so distinct CDR3 sequences, 20% to 25% being singletons. These data also featured in a second study, about T cells of mothers and their children.

Material: blood. These TCRs come from a boy aged 10-17 years in good health.

In this sample, this clonotype turned up many times. This rearrangement joins TRBV28 to TRBJ2-5; perhaps TRBD1 as D (5 bases). CDR3 length equals 13 residues. V shed 3 bases and J shed 5 bases, with 10 bases lying between them. Germline-derived CDR1 and CDR2 are MDHEN and SYDVKM. The CDR3 sequence is CASSFWAGETQYF. The CDR3 DNA is TGTGCCAGCAGTTTTTGGGCAGGGGAGACCCAGTACTTC.

The rearrangement joins TRBV14 to TRBJ2-1, with D tentatively TRBD1 (5 bases). There are 12 residues in the CDR3. Trimming stripped 1 base from V and 8 bases from J, with 6 bases between. The germline gives CDR1 SGHDN, CDR2 FVKESK. CDR3 protein: CASSQVRDEQFF. The CDR3, as DNA: TGTGCCAGCAGCCAAGTCAGGGATGAGCAGTTCTTC.

In DNA form, the CDR3 reads TGTGCCAGCGGGACTAGCAAATGGGGGTCCTACAATGAGCAGTTCTTC. It specifies CASGTSKWGSYNEQFF. The chain is built from TRBV25-1 and TRBJ2-1, with TRBD2 identical over 9 bases. The junction had 9 bases not matched to a gene; V was cut back by 8 bases and J by 1 base. Germline V CDR1 and CDR2: MGHDK, SYGVNS. CDR3 size: 16 residues.

This clonotype was picked up a small number of times. This chain joins TRBV9 and TRBJ2-7, with D possibly TRBD2 on 6 matching bases. CDR1 and CDR2 (germline): SGDLS, YYNGEE. Trimming took 0 bases from V and 0 from J, leaving 10 bases between them. The CDR3 sequence is 15 residues long. The CDR3 sequence is CASSVDGGLSYEQYF. The CDR3 DNA follows: TGTGCCAGCAGCGTAGATGGAGGGCTCTCCTACGAGCAGTACTTC.

Of note for this clonotype: A much bigger clone sits one base away, suggesting this may be a read error. As the CDR3 is not closed by the conserved phenylalanine or tryptophan, this likely results from a read error. V usage is TRBV7-2 and J usage is TRBJ2-5; TRBD1 agrees at 7 bases. Germline V gene data show CDR1 as SGHTA and CDR2 as FQGNSA. This CDR3 is 14 amino acids long. V was pared by 1 base and J by 4 bases, with 3 bases of the junction left unmatched. This chain's CDR3 is CASSLDRGRETQYS. The CDR3 DNA follows: TGTGCCAGCAGCTTAGACAGGGGTCGAGAGACCCAGTACTCC.

V is TRBV7-9 and J is TRBJ2-1; possible D gene TRBD2, 5 bases. Per the germline V gene, CDR1 is SEHNR and CDR2 is FQNEAQ (reference sequence). This CDR3 has 15 residues. Trimming cost V 0 bases and J 5 bases, with 11 bases left between them. The CDR3 is CASSLAYGEDNEQFF. For the CDR3, the DNA is TGTGCCAGCAGCTTAGCGTACGGGGAAGACAATGAGCAGTTCTTC. Full variable domain (outside the CDR3, taken from reference TRBV7-9 and TRBJ2-1): DTGVSQNPRHKITKRGQNVTFRCDPISEHNRLYWYRQTLGQGPEFLTYFQNEAQLEKSRLLSDRFSAERPKGSFSTLEIQRTEQGDSAMYLCASSLAYGEDNEQFFGPGTRLTVL.

The CDR3 bases are TGTGCCAGCAGCTTCGCCGGGGGCGAGCAGTACTTC. Protein: CASSFAGGEQYF. The chain carries TRBV7-2 and TRBJ2-5, with a tentative D call TRBD2 (6 bases). The assigned J gene may be wrong: the sequence end matches TRBJ2-7 better. Germline CDR1 and CDR2: SGHTA and FQGNSA. The CDR3 length is 12 residues.

This clonotype was observed a single time. The chain's CDR3 is CASSQDSLGTGELFF. CDR3 DNA: TGCGCCAGCAGCCAGGACAGCTTGGGCACCGGGGAGCTGTTTTTT. The chain recombines TRBV4-1 with TRBJ2-2; the D gene is possibly TRBD1 (6 bases). The CDR3 extends over 15 amino acids. With 3 bases removed from V and 4 bases from J, the gap between germline ends came to 12 bases. Germline-derived CDR1 and CDR2 are MGHRA and YSYEKL.

The chain carries TRBV5-1 and TRBJ2-1; D is unresolved. The CDR3 is 16 amino acids. V gave up 4 bases and J gave up 0 bases, with 14 bases separating them. Germline V lookup: CDR1 SGHRS, CDR2 YFSETQ. For the CDR3, the DNA is TGCGCCAGCAGCGTAGGATCCCCCCGCTCCTACAATGAGCAGTTCTTC. Its protein product is CASSVGSPRSYNEQFF.

This clonotype was detected a few times. This CDR3 reads CASSQVQGSDEQYF. CDR3 DNA: TGCGCCAGCAGCCAAGTACAGGGGAGCGACGAGCAGTACTTC. V gene TRBV4-1 combines with J gene TRBJ2-7; 7 nucleotides match TRBD1. The V gene's germline CDR1 is MGHRA and CDR2 YSYEKL. J gave up 5 bases and V 1 base, and 5 bases lay outside the gene matches. This CDR3 region has 14 residues.

This clonotype appeared a few times. This chain links TRBV12-5 with TRBJ1-4, with D perhaps matching TRBD1 (5 bases). Between the trimmed V and J ends, which lost 0 bases and 7 bases, there was a span of 18 bases. The CDR3 is made up of 17 amino acids. Germline V CDR1 and CDR2: LGHNT, FRNRAP. CDR3 residues: CASGLVVGGDRSEKLFF. CDR3 in DNA: TGTGCTAGTGGTTTGGTCGTCGGGGGTGACCGAAGTGAAAAACTGTTTTTT.

The chain uses TRBV29-1 and TRBJ1-1; 7 bases are shared with TRBD1. Germline loops: CDR1 SQVTM, CDR2 ANQGSEA. CDR3 length equals 13 residues. The V gene end was trimmed by 3 bases and the J gene end by 4 bases; junction bases not matched to a gene: 5. The DNA for the CDR3 is TGCAGCGTTGACGACAGGGCTGGCACTGAAGCTTTCTTT. It is translated as CSVDDRAGTEAFF.

This clonotype occurred a few times. The J gene is TRBJ1-4, the V gene TRBV4-3; 8 nucleotides agree with TRBD1. V lost 4 bases to trimming and J lost 4 bases; unmatched junction nucleotides: 5. CDR1 and CDR2 from the germline V gene are LGHNA and YSLEER. The CDR3 extends over 15 amino acids. The CDR3 DNA sequence: TGCGCCAGCAGCCCCGACAGGGGAAATAATGAAAAACTGTTTTTT. It yields the protein CASSPDRGNNEKLFF.

The V call is TRBV5-1, the J call TRBJ2-5; TRBD2 aligns across 7 bases. The J call is in doubt because the DNA end fits TRBJ2-1 better. Germline CDR1 SGHRS, CDR2 YFSETQ. The CDR3 has 14 residues. The CDR3 DNA reads as TGCGCCAGCAGCTCAGGACTAGTCAGGTATGAGCAGTTCTTC. This sequence encodes CASSSGLVRYEQFF.

CDR3 coding DNA: TGTGCCAGCAGCTTGTTGTCGGAAGGTTTCAATGAGCAGTTCTTC. It yields the protein CASSLLSEGFNEQFF. V usage is TRBV13 and J usage is TRBJ2-1; D remains ambiguous. The CDR3 has 15 residues. From germline, CDR1 is PRHDT and CDR2 FYEKMQ (reference sequence). Trimming stripped 3 bases from V and 6 bases from J, with 15 bases between.

This clonotype was recorded a few times. The rearrangement links TRBV4-3 to TRBJ2-5; D perhaps matches TRBD2 (5 bases). The DNA end is a closer match to TRBJ2-7, so the J assignment may be wrong. CDR1 is LGHNA and CDR2 is YSLEER in the germline V gene. The CDR3 consists of 14 residues. CDR3 DNA sequence: TGCGCCAGCAGCCTAGGACTGCAAAACTACGAGCAGTACTTC. This gives the protein CASSLGLQNYEQYF.

Worth noting for this clonotype: Given a much more abundant clone one base away, this may be a read error. Since no conserved phenylalanine or tryptophan closes the CDR3, a read error is the likely cause. V and J are TRBV4-2 and TRBJ2-4; 7 bases map to TRBD1. The CDR3 extends over 20 amino acids. Germline-derived CDR1 and CDR2 are LGHNA and YNFKEQ. J gave up 0 bases and V 0 bases, and 14 bases lay outside the gene matches. The CDR3 DNA is TGTGCCAGCAGCCAAGATGGGCCAGGGGGTCCGACTCTAGCCAAAAACATTCAGTACCTC. Translation gives CASSQDGPGGPTLAKNIQYL.

V usage is TRBV28 and J usage is TRBJ2-1, with D possibly matching TRBD2 (6 bases). CDR3 length equals 19 residues. Germline V lookup: CDR1 MDHEN, CDR2 SYDVKM. Trimming took 1 base from V and 6 from J, leaving 25 bases between them. The CDR3 nucleotides are TGTGCCAGCAGTTTATTCGGTGTGACGGCAGTCGGGGGACTCAATGAGCAGTTCTTC. Translation: CASSLFGVTAVGGLNEQFF. The full variable domain, with the rest looked up from reference TRBV28 and TRBJ2-1, is DVKVTQSSRYLVKRTGEKVFLECVQDMDHENMFWYRQDPGLGLRLIYFSYDVKMKEKGDIPEGYSVSREKKERFSLILESASTNQTSMYLCASSLFGVTAVGGLNEQFFGPGTRLTVL.

The chain links TRBV9 to TRBJ2-7; TRBD2 is a possible D gene (5 bases). V was cut by 4 bases and J by 3 bases, with 17 bases left in between. Per germline, CDR1 SGDLS and CDR2 YYNGEE. The CDR3 is 15 amino acids. CDR3 bases: TGTGCCAGCAGCCCAGGAGGCAAAGAAGGCTACGAGCAGTACTTC. Protein: CASSPGGKEGYEQYF.

The V call is TRBV20-1, the J call TRBJ2-1; D is unresolved. The CDR3 is 12 residues long. The germline V gene encodes CDR1 DFQATT and CDR2 SNEGSKA (reference sequence). The V gene lost 2 bases and the J gene lost 7 bases, with 9 bases spanning the gap. This CDR3 is CSARNVDNEQFF. In DNA form, the CDR3 reads TGCAGTGCTAGAAACGTGGATAATGAGCAGTTCTTC.

This clonotype was counted only a few times. The chain uses TRBV29-1 and TRBJ1-2; the D gene is possibly TRBD1 (5 bases). The CDR3 contains 15 residues. The V gene lost 0 bases and the J gene lost 2 bases, with 13 bases spanning the gap. Germline V gene data show CDR1 as SQVTM and CDR2 as ANQGSEA. DNA of the CDR3: TGCAGCGTTGAAGACGAGGGACCCCTGAACTATGGCTACACCTTC. Protein sequence: CSVEDEGPLNYGYTF. Full variable domain (missing parts from reference TRBV29-1 and TRBJ1-2): SAVISQKPSRDICQRGTSLTIQCQVDSQVTMMFWYRQQPGQSLTLIATANQGSEATYESGFVIDKFPISRPNLTFSTLTVSNMSPEDSSIYLCSVEDEGPLNYGYTFGSGTRLTVV.